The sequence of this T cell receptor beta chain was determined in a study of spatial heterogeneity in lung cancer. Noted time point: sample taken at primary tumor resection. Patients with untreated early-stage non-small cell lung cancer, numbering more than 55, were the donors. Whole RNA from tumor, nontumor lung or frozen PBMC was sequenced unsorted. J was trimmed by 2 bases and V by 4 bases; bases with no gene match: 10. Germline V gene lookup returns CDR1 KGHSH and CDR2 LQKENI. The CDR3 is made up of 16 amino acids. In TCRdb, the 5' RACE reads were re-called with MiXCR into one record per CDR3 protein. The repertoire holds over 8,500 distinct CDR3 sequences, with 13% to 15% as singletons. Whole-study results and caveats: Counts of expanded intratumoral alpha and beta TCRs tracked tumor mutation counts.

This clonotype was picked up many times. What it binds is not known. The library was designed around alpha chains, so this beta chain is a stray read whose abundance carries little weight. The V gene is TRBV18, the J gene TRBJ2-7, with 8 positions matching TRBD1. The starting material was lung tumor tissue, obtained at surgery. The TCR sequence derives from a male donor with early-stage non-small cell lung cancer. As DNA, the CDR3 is TGTGCCAGCTCACTAAGGGACAGGACTTCGCCCTACGAGCAGTACTTC. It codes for CASSLRDRTSPYEQYF.